These T cell receptor beta chains were read from a single sample in a study of blood T cell repertoires in COVID-19. The repertoire was sequenced with immunoSEQ multiplex PCR; TCRdb's copy has only in-frame clones and lacks some. The table lists 250,000 or so clones, 80% to 95% of them singletons. The sequenced material came from PBMCs or T cells enriched from blood (not recorded which). The receptor source for this set is a man in his forties who had been exposed to COVID-19. The CDR3 runs from the conserved cysteine through the conserved F or W. The D gene is left open where the match is weak. Not all rows give a size; the values are once, few, many and, for expanded clones, a class.

CASSLTGSGQPQHF	TGTGCCAGCAGTTTAACCGGCTCGGGGCAGCCCCAGCATTTT	TRBV27	.	.	TRBJ1-5
CASTEDRAGSPLHF	TGTGCCAGCACCGAAGACAGGGCCGGTTCACCCCTCCACTTT	TRBV28	.	TRBD1	TRBJ1-6
CASSTGSGANVLTF	TGTGCCAGCAGTACAGGCTCTGGGGCCAACGTCCTGACTTTC	TRBV28	.	.	TRBJ2-6
CASSPLADNEQYF	TGTGCCAGCAGTCCGCTAGCGGATAACGAGCAGTACTTC	TRBV6-6	.	TRBD2	TRBJ2-7
CAISESGVGGLNSPLHF	TGTGCCATCAGTGAGTCTGGGGTGGGGGGTTTGAATTCACCCCTCCACTTT	TRBV10-3	.	.	TRBJ1-6
CASSQESANTEAFF	TGTGCCAGCAGCCAAGAAAGCGCGAACACTGAAGCTTTCTTT	TRBV3-1/TRBV3-2	.	.	TRBJ1-1
CASRRLRTLYGYTF	TGTGCCAGCAGAAGATTAAGGACACTGTATGGCTACACCTTC	TRBV13	.	.	TRBJ1-2
CAISGQTGGGTEAFF	TGTGCCATCAGTGGGCAGACAGGGGGCGGGACTGAAGCTTTCTTT	TRBV10-3	.	TRBD1	TRBJ1-1
CASSVGQSNQPQHF	TGTGCCAGCAGCGTAGGACAGAGCAATCAGCCCCAGCATTTT	TRBV9	once	.	TRBJ1-5
CASSPGTAANYGYTF	TGCGCCAGCAGCCCCGGGACAGCCGCTAACTATGGCTACACCTTC	TRBV4-1	.	TRBD1	TRBJ1-2
CASSDSNRGFGYTF	TGTGCCAGCAGTGACTCTAACAGGGGCTTTGGCTACACCTTC	TRBV6-4	.	TRBD1	TRBJ1-2
CASSLEQETEAFF	TGTGCCAGCAGTTTAGAACAGGAAACTGAAGCTTTCTTT	TRBV12-3/TRBV12-4	.	.	TRBJ1-1
CASSPFSGIDTQYF	TGTGCCAGCAGTCCTTTCTCAGGGATCGATACGCAGTATTTT	TRBV28	.	.	TRBJ2-3
CASSAGQGNSPLHF	TGTGCCAGCAGCGCTGGACAGGGGAATTCACCCCTCCACTTT	TRBV25-1	.	TRBD1	TRBJ1-6
CASSPGTGVNTIYF	TGTGCCAGCAGCCCCGGGACAGGGGTAAACACCATATATTTT	TRBV9	.	TRBD1	TRBJ1-3
CASRYETGQITDTQYF	TGTGCCAGCAGATACGAAACGGGACAGATCACAGATACGCAGTATTTT	TRBV5-4	.	TRBD1	TRBJ2-3
CASSLGKGGLVYGYTF	TGTGCCAGCAGCTTAGGAAAAGGAGGCCTTGTCTATGGCTACACCTTC	TRBV11-3	.	.	TRBJ1-2
CASSPRTVPYEQYF	TGTGCCAGCAGTCCTAGGACTGTACCCTACGAGCAGTACTTC	TRBV7-9	.	.	TRBJ2-7
CASSLARTGAVGGELFF	TGTGCCAGCAGCTTAGCGAGAACGGGAGCGGTTGGCGGGGAGCTGTTTTTT	TRBV7-6	.	.	TRBJ2-2
CASQQGAASNQPQHF	TGTGCCAGCCAACAGGGGGCAGCTAGCAATCAGCCCCAGCATTTT	TRBV28	once	TRBD1	TRBJ1-5
CASSSFTIQGLYGYTF	TGTGCCAGCAGTTCCTTCACGATACAGGGCCTCTATGGCTACACCTTC	TRBV6-5	once	.	TRBJ1-2
CASRTMRQEDTF	TGTGCCAGCAGGACAATGAGGCAGGAGGACACCTTC	TRBV6-5	.	.	TRBJ1-2